The 7 T cell receptor beta chains below were found in one sample sequenced in a study of blood T cell repertoires in COVID-19. Generated by immunoSEQ multiplex PCR, the TCRdb table keeps only in-frame clones and is missing some. Here the sample spans 250,000 to 350,000 clones, more than 80% being singletons. The sequenced sample was PBMCs or T cells enriched from blood (not recorded which). These receptors originate from a woman aged 25-40 years who had recovered from COVID-19.

The rearrangement links TRBV5-6 to TRBJ1-4; no firm D call. CDR3 size: 15 residues. V shed 0 bases and J shed 5 bases, with 11 bases lying between them. Germline CDR1 is SGHDT and CDR2 is YYEEEE. DNA for the CDR3: TGTGCCAGCAGCTTGGCCGGAGGGCTAAATGAAAAACTGTTTTTT. It specifies CASSLAGGLNEKLFF.

This sequence joins TRBV7-9 and TRBJ2-1; 12 bases are shared with TRBD2. The CDR3 totals 17 residues. Germline V gene data show CDR1 as SEHNR and CDR2 as FQNEAQ (reference sequence). The V segment lost 8 bases and the J segment 2 bases; nucleotides outside the gene matches: 10. Here the CDR3 reads CASRGGLAGSAYNEQFF. CDR3 DNA sequence: TGTGCCAGCCGAGGTGGACTAGCGGGGTCAGCCTACAATGAGCAGTTCTTC.

The chain is built from TRBV5-8 and TRBJ2-1; TRBD1 might be the D (6 bases). Per the germline V gene, CDR1 is SGHTS and CDR2 is YDEGEE. This CDR3 region has 15 residues. Trimming pared 0 bases from V and 4 bases from J, leaving 11 bases between. Here the CDR3 reads CASSLGFDRYNEQFF. DNA of the CDR3: TGTGCCAGCAGCTTGGGATTCGACAGGTACAATGAGCAGTTCTTC.

This clone has only one observation. The chain couples TRBV5-4 to TRBJ2-7; perhaps TRBD2 as D (6 bases). The CDR3 is 16 amino acids. Germline CDR1 reads SGHNT; CDR2 reads YYREEE (reference sequence). The V gene lost 7 bases and the J gene lost 1 base, with 21 bases spanning the gap. The CDR3 protein is CASGLRTGSTSYEQYF. Here the CDR3 DNA reads TGTGCCAGCGGACTAAGGACGGGGAGCACGTCCTACGAGCAGTACTTC.

The V and J genes are TRBV4-1 and TRBJ1-6; TRBD1 matches 7 bases. This CDR3 region has 14 residues. Germline CDR1 MGHRA, CDR2 YSYEKL. J was trimmed by 7 bases and V by 7 bases; bases with no gene match: 7. The CDR3 loop is CASTPSGGNSPLHF. CDR3 nucleotide sequence: TGCGCCAGCACACCTTCAGGGGGGAATTCACCCCTCCACTTT.

The V and J genes are TRBV4-3 and TRBJ2-5, with D possibly matching TRBD1 (6 bases). The CDR3 consists of 18 residues. Trimming took 4 bases from V and 1 from J, leaving 22 bases between them. The germline V gene encodes CDR1 LGHNA and CDR2 YSLEER. The DNA of the CDR3 is TGCGCCAGCAGCCGAGCTCCAGCCTCCAGGGGCTCCCAAGAGACCCAGTACTTC. As protein: CASSRAPASRGSQETQYF.

J is TRBJ2-2 and V is TRBV7-2; TRBD1 agrees at 9 bases. The V segment lost 5 bases and the J segment 5 bases; nucleotides outside the gene matches: 6. Germline V CDR1 and CDR2: SGHTA, FQGNSA. CDR3 length equals 15 residues. The CDR3 sequence: CASSPGTGWTGELFF. In DNA, the CDR3 is TGTGCCAGCAGCCCCGGGACAGGGTGGACCGGGGAGCTGTTTTTT.